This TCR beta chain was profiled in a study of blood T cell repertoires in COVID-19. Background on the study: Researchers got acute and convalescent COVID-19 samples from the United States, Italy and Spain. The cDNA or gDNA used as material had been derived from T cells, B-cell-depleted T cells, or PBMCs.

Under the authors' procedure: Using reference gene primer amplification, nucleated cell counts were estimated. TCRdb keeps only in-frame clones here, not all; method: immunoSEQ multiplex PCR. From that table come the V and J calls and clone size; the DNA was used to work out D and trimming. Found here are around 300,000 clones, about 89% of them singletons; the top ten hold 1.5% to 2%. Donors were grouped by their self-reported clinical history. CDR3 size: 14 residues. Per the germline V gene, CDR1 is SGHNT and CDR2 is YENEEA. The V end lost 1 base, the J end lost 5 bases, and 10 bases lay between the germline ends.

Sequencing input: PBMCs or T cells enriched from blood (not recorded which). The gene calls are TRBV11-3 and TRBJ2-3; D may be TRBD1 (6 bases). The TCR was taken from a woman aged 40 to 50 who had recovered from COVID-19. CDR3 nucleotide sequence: TGTGCCAGCAGCTTAGCTTTCAGGGGAGATACGCAGTATTTT. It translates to CASSLAFRGDTQYF.